The clone carrying this T cell receptor beta chain occurred many times. Its antigen is undetermined. Quantitative 5'-RACE was performed with molecular barcodes, and it yielded the TCR beta libraries. TCRdb analysed the 5' RACE reads with MiXCR anew, one entry per CDR3 protein. The sample lists about 300,000 distinct CDR3 sequences, around 21% occurring once. The data were taken from a study of CD8 T cells in ankylosing spondylitis. The V segment lost 0 bases and the J segment 2 bases; nucleotides outside the gene matches: 1. Germline CDR1 is SQVTM and CDR2 is ANQGSEA. The CDR3 covers 14 residues. Study observations and caveats: Clones that were linked to disease were CD8+ and were relatively rare in peripheral blood.

The origin of this receptor is a female donor with ankylosing spondylitis or in good health (not recorded which). Specimen: blood, either unsorted or a sorted T cell fraction (not recorded which). This chain joins TRBV29-1 and TRBJ2-7, with 10 bases lining up with TRBD2. DNA of the CDR3: TGCAGCGTTGAAGAACTAGCGGGAACCTACGAGCAGTACTTC. It codes for CSVEELAGTYEQYF.